These 20 T cell receptor beta chains were sequenced from one sample in a study of T cells after yellow fever vaccination. TCRdb ran MiXCR on the 5' RACE reads and lists one entry per CDR3 protein. Of a few hundred thousand distinct CDR3 sequences in the sample, 11% were seen once. The sequences come from PBMCs, collected on the day of the first yellow fever vaccination. The source is a man aged 18-30 years who received the YFV17D yellow fever vaccine.

The chain carries TRBV21-1 and TRBJ1-1; TRBD1 is the table's D call and was not checked against the DNA. TRBV21-1 is a known pseudogene. The CDR3 totals 20 residues. The CDR3 here is CASSNGPPRGRGSMNTEAFF. CDR3 nucleotide sequence: TGTGCCAGCAGCAATGGCCCCCCAAGGGGACGGGGATCCATGAACACTGAAGCTTTCTTT.

This clonotype was observed a few times. V is TRBV1 and J is TRBJ1-1; whether TRBD1, the table's D call, matches the DNA was not checked. TRBV1 is classified as a pseudogene. The CDR3 contains 19 residues. CDR3 protein: CTSSKAPQVPEVLNTEAFF. The DNA of the CDR3 is TGCACCAGCAGCAAAGCCCCACAGGTTCCCGAGGTTTTGAACACTGAAGCTTTCTTT.

The rearrangement links TRBV4-3 to TRBJ2-3, with D perhaps given as TRBD1 or TRBD2 (5 bases each). V was trimmed by 0 bases and J by 6 bases, leaving 10 bases between them. Germline CDR1 is LGHNA and CDR2 is YSLEER. The CDR3 totals 14 residues. The CDR3 sequence is CASSQERGVDTQYF. The DNA for the CDR3 is TGCGCCAGCAGCCAAGAGAGGGGAGTCGATACGCAGTATTTT.

This chain joins TRBV15 and TRBJ2-3; 7 nucleotides match TRBD1. The CDR3 spans 17 residues. Germline CDR1 and CDR2: LNHNV and YYDKDF (reference sequence). V was pared by 2 bases and J by 2 bases, with 10 bases of the junction left unmatched. The CDR3 coding sequence is TGTGCCACCAGCAGATCGGCATCGGGACAGAACACAGATACGCAGTATTTT. Translation gives CATSRSASGQNTDTQYF.

This clonotype was seen a few times. The V and J genes are TRBV3-1 and TRBJ2-1; D gene unclear. The CDR3 sequence is 13 residues long. The V gene's germline CDR1 is LGHDT and CDR2 YNNKEL (reference sequence). V lost 4 bases and J 4 bases, leaving 8 bases between the germline ends. The CDR3 region is CASSPMGYNEQFF. The CDR3 region has the DNA TGTGCCAGCAGCCCAATGGGATACAATGAGCAGTTCTTC.

This clonotype has at least ten counts. The chain is built from TRBV9 and TRBJ2-2; perhaps TRBD2 as D (6 bases). Per germline, CDR1 SGDLS and CDR2 YYNGEE. Trimming removed 6 bases at V and 2 bases at J, with 14 bases between. This CDR3 spans 15 amino acids. The CDR3 DNA reads TGTGCCAGCACTCAGGGAGGTCCAAACACCGGGGAGCTGTTTTTT. Residues: CASTQGGPNTGELFF.

CDR3 in amino acids: CSVAEGGNTEAFF. The CDR3 region has the DNA TGCAGCGTTGCGGAGGGGGGGAACACTGAAGCTTTCTTT. This chain joins TRBV29-1 and TRBJ1-1, with D perhaps matching TRBD1 (6 bases). The V gene's germline CDR1 is SQVTM and CDR2 ANQGSEA. V lost 4 bases to trimming and J lost 1 base, with 10 bases between them. The CDR3 runs 13 residues.

V gene TRBV5-1 combines with J gene TRBJ2-1; 8 nucleotides line up with TRBD2. CDR1 is SGHRS, CDR2 YFSETQ, per germline. With 4 bases clipped from V and 3 bases from J, the junction kept 9 bases outside the gene matches. CDR3 length: 16 amino acids. CDR3 protein: CASSTGASGFYNEQFF. DNA for the CDR3: TGCGCCAGCAGCACTGGGGCTAGCGGGTTCTACAATGAGCAGTTCTTC. Drawing the rest from reference TRBV5-1 and TRBJ2-1, the complete variable domain is KAGVTQTPRYLIKTRGQQVTLSCSPISGHRSVSWYQQTPGQGLQFLFEYFSETQRNKGNFPGRFSGRQFSNSRSEMNVSTLELGDSALYLCASSTGASGFYNEQFFGPGTRLTVL.

In its sample, this clonotype was seen a few times. This rearrangement joins TRBV6-5 to TRBJ1-2; D possibly corresponds to TRBD1 (6 bases). CDR1 and CDR2 (germline): MNHEY, SVGAGI. Trimming removed 5 bases at V and 6 bases at J, with 10 bases between. The CDR3 runs to 12 residues. This chain's CDR3 is CASSDQGNGYTF. DNA for the CDR3: TGTGCCAGCAGTGATCAGGGGAATGGCTACACCTTC.

This clonotype has more than one count but fewer than ten. This chain uses TRBV7-9 with TRBJ1-4; 7 bases agree with TRBD1. Trimming cost V 5 bases and J 8 bases; bases outside gene matches: 8. Looked up from germline, CDR1 is SEHNR and CDR2 is FQNEAQ (reference sequence). This CDR3 region has 14 residues. CDR3 sequence reads: CASSPDSDREKLFF. The CDR3 coding sequence is TGTGCCAGCAGCCCAGATTCGGACAGGGAAAAACTGTTTTTT.

In this sample, this clonotype turned up many times. V usage is TRBV18 and J usage is TRBJ1-6; 7 positions match TRBD1. Germline-derived CDR1 and CDR2 are KGHSH and LQKENI. The CDR3 spans 15 residues. Trimming removed 6 bases from V and 0 bases from J; junction bases left unmatched: 2. The CDR3 DNA is TGTGCCAGCTCGCGGGACAGCTCCTATAATTCACCCCTCCACTTT. It codes for CASSRDSSYNSPLHF.

The rearrangement links TRBV29-1 to TRBJ2-5; D is tentatively TRBD1 or TRBD2 (6 bases each). V lost 8 bases and J 4 bases, leaving 14 bases between the germline ends. The V gene's germline CDR1 is SQVTM and CDR2 ANQGSEA. The CDR3 contains 12 residues. The DNA for the CDR3 is TGCAGCTCGGGGGACACCACAGAGACCCAGTACTTC. It codes for CSSGDTTETQYF. The entire variable domain, with the rest obtained from reference TRBV29-1 and TRBJ2-5, is as follows: SAVISQKPSRDICQRGTSLTIQCQVDSQVTMMFWYRQQPGQSLTLIATANQGSEATYESGFVIDKFPISRPNLTFSTLTVSNMSPEDSSIYLCSSGDTTETQYFGPGTRLLVL.

This clonotype has at least ten counts. V gene TRBV20-1 combines with J gene TRBJ2-1; 13 positions agree with TRBD2. Per germline, CDR1 DFQATT and CDR2 SNEGSKA (reference sequence). V shed 3 bases, J shed 0 bases, and the junction held 14 bases outside the gene matches. The CDR3 is 20 residues long. DNA of the CDR3: TGCAGTGCTAGTCGACCAGGGGGACTAGCGGGGTCCCACTCCTACAATGAGCAGTTCTTC. It specifies CSASRPGGLAGSHSYNEQFF.

J is TRBJ2-5 and V is TRBV3-1; 12 bases line up with TRBD2. The germline V gene encodes CDR1 LGHDT and CDR2 YNNKEL (reference sequence). This CDR3 has 15 residues. V lost 4 bases and J lost 5; bases outside the gene matches: 5. The CDR3 loop reads CASSRTGTSGETQYF. CDR3 bases: TGTGCCAGCAGCCGCACCGGGACTAGCGGGGAGACCCAGTACTTC.

The chain employs TRBV6-2 or TRBV6-3 and TRBJ2-1; D perhaps matches TRBD1 (6 bases). CDR3 length equals 16 residues. The germline gives CDR1 MNHEY, CDR2 SVGEGT. V was pared by 10 bases and J by 0 bases, with 19 bases between. The CDR3 nucleotides are TGTGCCACCAAATGGTGGGGGCTTCTCTCCTACAATGAGCAGTTCTTC. Protein product: CATKWWGLLSYNEQFF.

This clonotype was recorded at least ten times. This chain uses TRBV29-1 with TRBJ2-1, with a weak D call TRBD1 (6 bases). The CDR3 runs 12 residues. V gave up 6 bases and J gave up 6 bases, with 12 bases separating them. CDR1 and CDR2 (germline): SQVTM, ANQGSEA. The CDR3 protein is CSVDTGSNEQFF. CDR3 DNA: TGCAGCGTCGATACAGGGTCCAATGAGCAGTTCTTC.

This chain connects TRBV6-2 or TRBV6-3 to TRBJ2-3, with D possibly being TRBD2 (5 bases). Germline loops: CDR1 MNHEY, CDR2 SVGEGT. The CDR3 totals 16 residues. V was pared by 2 bases and J by 0 bases, with 12 bases between. The CDR3 here is CASSYGLWRSTDTQYF. The DNA for the CDR3 is TGTGCCAGCAGTTACGGTTTGTGGAGGAGCACAGATACGCAGTATTTT.

The J gene is TRBJ1-1, the V gene TRBV25-1, with unresolved D. The CDR3 is 13 amino acids. Trimming shortened V by 6 bases and J by 2 bases, and 10 bases separated the two germline ends. The germline V gene has CDR1 MGHDK and CDR2 SYGVNS. The CDR3 DNA is TGTGCCAGCAGCCATTCAGGAAACACTGAAGCTTTCTTT. Translated, it gives CASSHSGNTEAFF.

This rearrangement joins TRBV10-3 to TRBJ2-1; 8 bases fit TRBD2. The CDR3 is 16 residues long. Unmatched junction bases numbered 12, after V lost 2 bases and J lost 9 bases. Per germline, CDR1 ENHRY and CDR2 SYGVKD. The CDR3 here is CAISEVLAGGLGEQFF. The CDR3 coding sequence is TGTGCCATCAGTGAGGTCCTCGCGGGGGGTTTGGGTGAGCAGTTCTTC.

This clonotype was seen ten or more times. The chain links TRBV5-1 to TRBJ1-4; no clear D gene. Germline V gene sequence: CDR1 SGHRS, CDR2 YFSETQ. V was cut by 0 bases and J by 7 bases, with 16 bases left in between. The CDR3 runs to 16 residues. CDR3 DNA: TGCGCCAGCAGCTTGGCCGTCGGGGATAGTGGTGAAAAACTGTTTTTT. Its translation: CASSLAVGDSGEKLFF.